One and the same sample provided the 26 T cell receptor beta chains below, sequenced in a study of cytomegalovirus exposure and HLA in healthy donors (dated by TCRdb to about 2017). Receptor libraries were prepared by the immunoSEQ multiplex PCR assay. The multiplex PCR relied on a mix of 60 forward primers for TCR Vbeta segments and 13 reverse primers for TCR Jbeta segments. TCRdb limited this immuneACCESS table to in-frame rearrangements with V and J called. A share of clones is missing; checked studies link under half to unresolved V genes, and the rest is unexplained. The sample records roughly 170,000 clones, approximately 84% of which are singletons. Approximately 4.1% of the sample comes from the top ten. Sample: PBMCs. The receptors derive from a woman aged 45-59 years in good health and CMV-seropositive.

The chain uses TRBV7-9 and TRBJ2-1; D is possibly TRBD2 (5 bases). CDR3 length equals 14 residues. Trimming removed 6 bases from V and 6 bases from J, with 15 bases in between. The germline V gene encodes CDR1 SEHNR and CDR2 FQNEAQ (reference sequence). Here the CDR3 reads CASSRRTDSNEQFF. In DNA form, the CDR3 reads TGTGCCAGCAGTCGCCGGACGGACTCCAATGAGCAGTTCTTC. The full variable domain, in which reference TRBV7-9 and TRBJ2-1 provide the parts outside the CDR3, is DTGVSQNPRHKITKRGQNVTFRCDPISEHNRLYWYRQTLGQGPEFLTYFQNEAQLEKSRLLSDRFSAERPKGSFSTLEIQRTEQGDSAMYLCASSRRTDSNEQFFGPGTRLTVL.

This chain joins TRBV2 and TRBJ1-2; 10 positions agree with TRBD1. The V segment lost 6 bases and the J segment 5 bases; nucleotides outside the gene matches: 3. Germline CDR1 is SNHLY and CDR2 is FYNNEI. The CDR3 sequence is 13 residues long. CDR3 in amino acids: CASSAGQGYGYTF. The CDR3 nucleotides are TGTGCCAGCAGCGCGGGACAGGGGTATGGCTACACCTTC.

The J gene is TRBJ1-1, the V gene TRBV19; the match to TRBD1 covers 10 bases. This CDR3 has 17 residues. Germline values: CDR1 LNHDA, CDR2 SQIVND (reference sequence). Germline trimming cut 4 bases from V and 1 base from J; bases unmatched to any gene: 9. The CDR3 here is CASSKDPRTGGNTEAFF. The CDR3 DNA is TGTGCCAGTAGTAAAGACCCGAGGACAGGGGGGAACACTGAAGCTTTCTTT.

The chain recombines TRBV5-6 with TRBJ2-7; the D is unclear. The CDR3 extends over 12 amino acids. Germline assignment: CDR1 SGHDT and CDR2 YYEEEE. Trimming left V 1 base short and J 4 bases short, with 6 bases between. The CDR3 nucleotides read TGTGCCAGCAGCTTGCGAGGATACGAGCAGTACTTC. It specifies CASSLRGYEQYF.

The chain carries TRBV18 and TRBJ2-7; 9 bases agree with TRBD1. CDR1 KGHSH and CDR2 LQKENI come from the germline V gene. There are 16 residues in the CDR3. With V trimmed by 2 bases and J by 7 bases, 12 bases remained unmatched. CDR3 amino acids: CASSPNQQGADNEQYF. The CDR3 coding sequence is TGTGCCAGCTCACCAAATCAACAGGGGGCGGATAATGAGCAGTACTTC.

In this sample, this clone turned up a few times. The chain carries TRBV27 and TRBJ2-5; a possible D gene is TRBD2 (6 bases). The V end lost 3 bases, the J end lost 2 bases, and 13 bases lay between the germline ends. The CDR3 contains 15 residues. Germline V gene lookup returns CDR1 MNHEY and CDR2 SMNVEV (reference sequence). The CDR3 region has the DNA TGTGCCAGCAGTTTGTGGGGGAGCGGGCAAGAGACCCAGTACTTC. Protein product: CASSLWGSGQETQYF.

The chain combines TRBV7-3 with TRBJ2-5, with 11 bases aligning to TRBD2. The CDR3 length is 15 residues. From germline, CDR1 is SGHTA and CDR2 FQGTGA. J lost 5 bases, V lost 4 bases, and 6 bases had no gene match. DNA for the CDR3: TGTGCCAGCAGCTCAATGACTAGCGGGACTGAGACCCAGTACTTC. It specifies CASSSMTSGTETQYF.

This clone came up once. The rearrangement joins TRBV4-3 to TRBJ2-1; D possibly corresponds to TRBD2 (6 bases). The CDR3 extends over 18 amino acids. The ends were cut back, 0 bases at V and 0 bases at J, with 15 bases in the middle. Germline loops: CDR1 LGHNA, CDR2 YSLEER. CDR3 region: CASSQDRVSGSSYNEQFF. The CDR3 DNA follows: TGCGCCAGCAGCCAAGATCGGGTTAGCGGAAGCTCCTACAATGAGCAGTTCTTC.

This rearrangement joins TRBV7-9 to TRBJ2-7; 8 nucleotides agree with TRBD1. This CDR3 region has 17 residues. Trimming at V came to 5 bases and at J to 0 bases, leaving 12 bases not matched to a gene. In germline, CDR1 is SEHNR, CDR2 FQNEAQ (reference sequence). The CDR3 nucleotides read TGTGCCAGCAGCGCTTCAATCCGGGACAGGAGCTCCTACGAGCAGTACTTC. It encodes CASSASIRDRSSYEQYF.

V gene TRBV10-3 combines with J gene TRBJ1-1; D is uncertain. Per the germline V gene, CDR1 is ENHRY and CDR2 is SYGVKD. Trimming cost V 10 bases and J 1 base, with 13 bases left between them. The CDR3 sequence is 13 residues long. CDR3 DNA: TGTGCCACCGTGGAGGTCACGAACACTGAAGCTTTCTTT. Its protein is CATVEVTNTEAFF.

This chain connects TRBV6-5 to TRBJ1-2; D may be TRBD1 (5 bases). V dropped 4 bases and J dropped 4 bases, with 19 bases sitting between them. The CDR3 is made up of 16 amino acids. Germline-derived CDR1 and CDR2 are MNHEY and SVGAGI. CDR3 protein: CASSWGGRGDGYGYTF. In nucleotides, the CDR3 is TGTGCCAGCAGTTGGGGAGGGCGGGGGGACGGCTATGGCTACACCTTC.

The chain links TRBV27 to TRBJ2-3; D is possibly TRBD2 (6 bases). Germline CDR1 MNHEY, CDR2 SMNVEV (reference sequence). This CDR3 spans 13 amino acids. Trimming took 8 bases from V and 0 from J, leaving 9 bases between them. The CDR3 DNA is TGTGCCAGCCGGACTACCAGCACAGATACGCAGTATTTT. Protein product: CASRTTSTDTQYF.

The V call is TRBV4-2, the J call TRBJ2-7; D is ambiguous. The CDR3 covers 15 residues. CDR1 and CDR2 from the germline V gene are LGHNA and YNFKEQ. V dropped 0 bases and J dropped 6 bases, with 15 bases sitting between them. CDR3 sequence (DNA): TGTGCCAGCAGCCAAGAAGTAGCTCAAAGCCGCGAGCAGTACTTC. It is translated as CASSQEVAQSREQYF.

The rearrangement uses TRBV7-6 and TRBJ2-3; 9 bases align to TRBD2. V gave up 5 bases and J gave up 4 bases; unmatched junction bases: 7. Germline-derived CDR1 and CDR2 are SGHVS and FNYEAQ. The CDR3 spans 15 residues. As DNA, the CDR3 is TGTGCCAGCAGCCCCCTAGCGGGGTTGGCAGATACGCAGTATTTT. It specifies CASSPLAGLADTQYF.

This chain links TRBV7-2 with TRBJ2-5; maybe TRBD2 (6 bases). This CDR3 region has 14 residues. Germline V gene lookup returns CDR1 SGHTA and CDR2 FQGNSA. V was trimmed by 5 bases and J by 2 bases, leaving 12 bases between them. The CDR3 sequence: CASSLSGSQETQYF. DNA for the CDR3: TGTGCCAGCAGCCTCAGCGGGTCACAAGAGACCCAGTACTTC. Supplemented by reference TRBV7-2 and TRBJ2-5, the full variable domain reads GAGVSQSPSNKVTEKGKDVELRCDPISGHTALYWYRQSLGQGLEFLIYFQGNSAPDKSGLPSDRFSAERTGGSVSTLTIQRTQQEDSAVYLCASSLSGSQETQYFGPGTRLLVL.

Written as DNA, the CDR3 is TGTGCCAGCAGTTATAACAGGGGTACGGATACGCAGTATTTT. Translating gives CASSYNRGTDTQYF. This chain uses TRBV6-1 with TRBJ2-3, with TRBD1 matching 7 bases. The CDR3 is 14 residues long. Germline CDR1 reads MNHNS; CDR2 reads SASEGT. The V segment lost 5 bases and the J segment 6 bases; nucleotides outside the gene matches: 8.

This clone was detected only once. One end of the junction does not line up with germline, which may come from a read error. J is TRBJ2-7 and V is TRBV5-1; TRBD1 aligns across 7 bases. Germline CDR1 is SGHRS and CDR2 is YFSETQ. The CDR3 length is 13 residues. CDR3 DNA sequence: TGCGCCAGCAGTTTGGGACAGATCTACGAGCAGTACTTC. As protein: CASSLGQIYEQYF.

This chain joins TRBV28 and TRBJ2-7; 8 bases fit TRBD1. This CDR3 has 14 residues. From germline, CDR1 is MDHEN and CDR2 SYDVKM. J lost 2 bases, V lost 7 bases, and 7 bases had no gene match. The CDR3 nucleotides are TGTGCCAGCAACATGGACAGGGATGCCTACGAGCAGTACTTC. Translation gives CASNMDRDAYEQYF.

The chain links TRBV5-1 to TRBJ2-7, with D unresolved. The CDR3 has 14 amino acids. Deletions cut 0 bases from V and 3 bases from J, with 10 bases between. Per the germline V gene, CDR1 is SGHRS and CDR2 is YFSETQ. This CDR3 reads CASSLDPLSYEQYF. The DNA for the CDR3 is TGCGCCAGCAGCTTGGATCCTTTGAGCTACGAGCAGTACTTC. The whole variable domain, remainder taken from reference TRBV5-1 and TRBJ2-7, is KAGVTQTPRYLIKTRGQQVTLSCSPISGHRSVSWYQQTPGQGLQFLFEYFSETQRNKGNFPGRFSGRQFSNSRSEMNVSTLELGDSALYLCASSLDPLSYEQYFGPGTRLTVT.

This sequence joins TRBV19 and TRBJ1-5; TRBD1 is a possible D gene (6 bases). Trimming took 7 bases from V and 2 from J, leaving 21 bases between them. Germline V lookup: CDR1 LNHDA, CDR2 SQIVND (reference sequence). This CDR3 is 17 amino acids long. The CDR3 nucleotides are TGTGCCAGTACCGGCCCCCCGGACAGCCGGGGCAATCAGCCCCAGCATTTT. Its translation: CASTGPPDSRGNQPQHF.

This rearrangement joins TRBV5-4 to TRBJ2-1, with 14 positions matching TRBD2. There are 16 residues in the CDR3. CDR1 and CDR2 (germline): SGHNT, YYREEE (reference sequence). The J segment lost 8 bases and the V segment lost 4 bases, leaving 8 bases of the junction unmatched. In nucleotides, the CDR3 is TGTGCCAGCAGCACTCAGACTAGCGGGAGGGCCCATGAGCAGTTCTTC. It is translated as CASSTQTSGRAHEQFF.

The chain couples TRBV7-2 to TRBJ2-5, with 9 bases aligning to TRBD2. V gave up 7 bases and J gave up 5 bases; unmatched junction bases: 14. Germline V lookup: CDR1 SGHTA, CDR2 FQGNSA. This CDR3 is built from 16 residues. CDR3 in amino acids: CASTLKTSGGGETQYF. In DNA, the CDR3 is TGTGCCAGCACCCTAAAGACTAGCGGAGGGGGGGAGACCCAGTACTTC.

This chain connects TRBV27 to TRBJ2-3; 7 positions match TRBD1. The CDR3 sequence is 15 residues long. Germline-derived CDR1 and CDR2 are MNHEY and SMNVEV (reference sequence). The J segment lost 3 bases and the V segment lost 5 bases, leaving 8 bases of the junction unmatched. The CDR3 here is CASSPQGSITDTQYF. The CDR3 region has the DNA TGTGCCAGCAGTCCACAGGGGAGTATTACAGATACGCAGTATTTT.

This clone has a handful of counts. The J gene is TRBJ1-1, the V gene TRBV30, with D unresolved. CDR1 is GTSNPN, CDR2 SVGIG, per germline (reference sequence). Between the trimmed V and J ends, which lost 2 bases and 7 bases, there was a span of 5 bases. This CDR3 region has 10 residues. Written as DNA, the CDR3 is TGTGCCTGGAGTCCCCGTGAAGCTTTCTTT. It is translated as CAWSPREAFF.

Only one count was recorded for this clone. The chain employs TRBV29-1 and TRBJ1-1, with unresolved D. The CDR3 is made up of 13 amino acids. Germline V gene lookup returns CDR1 SQVTM and CDR2 ANQGSEA. V was pared by 7 bases and J by 3 bases, with 15 bases between. CDR3: CSATPGGYTEAFF. CDR3 in DNA: TGCAGCGCCACCCCCGGAGGGTACACTGAAGCTTTCTTT.

The chain employs TRBV11-2 and TRBJ2-7; 8 bases fit TRBD1. CDR1 is SGHAT and CDR2 is FQNNGV in the germline V gene. V shed 1 base and J 4 bases; nucleotides not matched to a gene: 12. The CDR3 contains 17 residues. CDR3 bases: TGTGCCAGCAGCTTAGTAGGGTCGGGACAGGAGACTTACGAGCAGTACTTC. Its translation is CASSLVGSGQETYEQYF. Full variable domain (missing parts from reference TRBV11-2 and TRBJ2-7): EAGVAQSPRYKIIEKRQSVAFWCNPISGHATLYWYQQILGQGPKLLIQFQNNGVVDDSQLPKDRFSAERLKGVDSTLKIQPAKLEDSAVYLCASSLVGSGQETYEQYFGPGTRLTVT.